This T cell receptor beta chain is drawn from a study of T cell repertoires in cytomegalovirus infection. On the study more broadly: It can be stated that public TCR beta signatures indicated CMV infection as well as a matching HLA type.

TCRdb recomputed calls from the reads with MiXCR, one row per CDR3 protein. In the table there are 200,000 or so distinct CDR3 sequences, 28% of which are singletons. On this clonotype itself: The antigen is not known.

The CDR3 contains 14 residues. CDR1 and CDR2 (germline): SNHLY, FYNNEI. Trimming pared 2 bases from V and 4 bases from J, leaving 11 bases between. Study outcomes and limitations: Ex vivo, HLA-C-restricted CMV-specific TCR beta clonotypes prevailed over the rest of the response. Individuals carrying CMV plus the relevant HLA were identified by cumulative frequency of public TCR beta families.

This clonotype was obtained from a human donor in good health (CMV status not recorded). Some clones in this sample may be carry-over from other donors' samples. The sequenced material came from PBMCs. V and J are TRBV2 and TRBJ2-5; D not certain. CDR3 sequence reads: CASSETWVRETQYF. DNA for the CDR3: TGTGCCAGCAGTGAAACCTGGGTTCGAGAGACCCAGTACTTC.